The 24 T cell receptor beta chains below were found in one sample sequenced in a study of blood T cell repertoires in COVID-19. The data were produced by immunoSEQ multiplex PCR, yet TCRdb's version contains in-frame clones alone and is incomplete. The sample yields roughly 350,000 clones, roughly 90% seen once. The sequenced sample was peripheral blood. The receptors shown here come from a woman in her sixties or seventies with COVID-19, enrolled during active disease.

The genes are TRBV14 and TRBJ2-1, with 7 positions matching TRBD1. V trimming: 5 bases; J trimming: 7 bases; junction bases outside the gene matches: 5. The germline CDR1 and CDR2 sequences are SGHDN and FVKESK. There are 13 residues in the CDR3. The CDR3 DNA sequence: TGTGCCAGCAGCAAAAGGGGGCCGAATGAGCAGTTCTTC. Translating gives CASSKRGPNEQFF.

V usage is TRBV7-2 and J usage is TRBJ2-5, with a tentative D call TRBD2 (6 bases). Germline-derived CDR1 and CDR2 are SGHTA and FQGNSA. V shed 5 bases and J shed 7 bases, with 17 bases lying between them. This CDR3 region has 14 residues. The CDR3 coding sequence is TGTGCCAGCAGCGTCGCCGTGGTGGGGGGGACCCAGTACTTC. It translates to CASSVAVVGGTQYF.

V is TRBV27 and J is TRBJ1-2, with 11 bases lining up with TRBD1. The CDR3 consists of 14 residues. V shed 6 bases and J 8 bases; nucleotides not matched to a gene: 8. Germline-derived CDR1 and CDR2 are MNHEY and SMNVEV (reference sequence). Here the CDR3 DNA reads TGTGCCAGCAGCAGGGGACAGGGGGTTCTCGGCTACACCTTC. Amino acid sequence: CASSRGQGVLGYTF.

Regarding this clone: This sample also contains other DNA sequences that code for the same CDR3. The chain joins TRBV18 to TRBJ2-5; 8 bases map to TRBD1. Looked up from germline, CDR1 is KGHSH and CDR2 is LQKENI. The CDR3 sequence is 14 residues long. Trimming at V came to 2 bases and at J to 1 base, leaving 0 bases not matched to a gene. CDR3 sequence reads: CASSPGQGQETQYF. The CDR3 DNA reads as TGTGCCAGCTCACCAGGACAGGGCCAAGAGACCCAGTACTTC.

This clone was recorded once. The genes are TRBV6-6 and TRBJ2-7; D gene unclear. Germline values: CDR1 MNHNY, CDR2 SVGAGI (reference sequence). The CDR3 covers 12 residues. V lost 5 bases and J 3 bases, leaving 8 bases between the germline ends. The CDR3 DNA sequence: TGTGCCAGCAGTCTCCCGAGCTACGAGCAGTACTTC. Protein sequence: CASSLPSYEQYF.

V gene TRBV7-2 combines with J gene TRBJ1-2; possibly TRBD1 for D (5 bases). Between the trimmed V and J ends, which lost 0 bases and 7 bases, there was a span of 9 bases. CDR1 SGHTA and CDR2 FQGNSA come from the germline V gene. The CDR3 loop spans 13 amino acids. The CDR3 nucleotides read TGTGCCAGCAGCTTAGCCAGGCAGGGTGGCTACACCTTC. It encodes CASSLARQGGYTF.

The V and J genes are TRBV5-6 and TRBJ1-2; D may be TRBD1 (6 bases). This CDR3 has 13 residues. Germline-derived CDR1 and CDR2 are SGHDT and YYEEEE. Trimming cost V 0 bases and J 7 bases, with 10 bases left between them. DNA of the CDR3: TGTGCCAGCAGCTTGGCAGGGGCAGGTGGCTACACCTTC. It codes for CASSLAGAGGYTF.

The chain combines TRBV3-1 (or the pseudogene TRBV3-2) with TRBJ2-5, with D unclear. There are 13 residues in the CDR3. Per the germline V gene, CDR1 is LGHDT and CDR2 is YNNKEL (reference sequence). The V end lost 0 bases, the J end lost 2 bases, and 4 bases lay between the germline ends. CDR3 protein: CASSQERQETQYF. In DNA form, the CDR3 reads TGTGCCAGCAGCCAAGAGAGGCAAGAGACCCAGTACTTC.

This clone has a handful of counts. CDR3 in DNA: TGTGCCACCAGCAGAGACCCGGTCTCTGGGGCCAACGTCCTGACTTTC. Its protein is CATSRDPVSGANVLTF. The chain joins TRBV15 to TRBJ2-6, with D uncertain. The CDR3 runs 16 residues. Germline V gives CDR1 LNHNV, CDR2 YYDKDF (reference sequence). The V gene lost 0 bases and the J gene lost 0 bases, with 6 bases spanning the gap.

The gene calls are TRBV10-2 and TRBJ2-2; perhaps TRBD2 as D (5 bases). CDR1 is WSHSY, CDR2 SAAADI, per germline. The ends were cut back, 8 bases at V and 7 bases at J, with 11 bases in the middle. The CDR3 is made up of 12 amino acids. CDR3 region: CASAGAGGELFF. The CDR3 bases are TGCGCCAGCGCAGGTGCGGGCGGGGAGCTGTTTTTT.

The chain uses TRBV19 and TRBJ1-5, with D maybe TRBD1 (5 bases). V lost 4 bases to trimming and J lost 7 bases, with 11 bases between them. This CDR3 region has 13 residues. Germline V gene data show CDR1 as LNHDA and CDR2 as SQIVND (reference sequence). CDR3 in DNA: TGTGCCAGTAGTAATCAGGGTAGGCAGCCCCAGCATTTT. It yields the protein CASSNQGRQPQHF.

CDR3 nucleotides: TGTGCCAGCAGCTACTACAGGGGGTCCTACAATGAGCAGTTCTTC. Translated, it gives CASSYYRGSYNEQFF. The chain has TRBV7-2 and TRBJ2-1; TRBD1 matches at 8 bases. This CDR3 is built from 15 residues. Germline V gene data show CDR1 as SGHTA and CDR2 as FQGNSA. Trimming took 4 bases from V and 1 from J; bases not matched to a gene: 3.

CDR3 DNA sequence: TGTGCCAGCTCAGGGGGCTGGAACACTGAAGCTTTCTTT. The encoded protein is CASSGGWNTEAFF. J is TRBJ1-1 and V is TRBV14, with 8 bases aligning to TRBD1. V lost 8 bases, J lost 1 base, and 3 bases stayed unmatched. The V gene's germline CDR1 is SGHDN and CDR2 FVKESK. CDR3 length equals 13 residues.

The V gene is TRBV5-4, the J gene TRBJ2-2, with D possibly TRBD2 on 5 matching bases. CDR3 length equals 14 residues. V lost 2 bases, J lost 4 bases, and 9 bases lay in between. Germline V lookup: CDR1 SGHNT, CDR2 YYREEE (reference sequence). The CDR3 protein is CASSFGVGTGELFF. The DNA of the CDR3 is TGTGCCAGCAGCTTCGGGGTGGGCACCGGGGAGCTGTTTTTT.

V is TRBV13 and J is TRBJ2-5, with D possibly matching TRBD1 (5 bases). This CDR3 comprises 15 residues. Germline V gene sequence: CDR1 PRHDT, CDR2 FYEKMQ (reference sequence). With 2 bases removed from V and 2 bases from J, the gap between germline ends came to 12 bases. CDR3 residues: CASSLRFQGQETQYF. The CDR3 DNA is TGTGCCAGCAGCTTAAGGTTTCAGGGACAAGAGACCCAGTACTTC.

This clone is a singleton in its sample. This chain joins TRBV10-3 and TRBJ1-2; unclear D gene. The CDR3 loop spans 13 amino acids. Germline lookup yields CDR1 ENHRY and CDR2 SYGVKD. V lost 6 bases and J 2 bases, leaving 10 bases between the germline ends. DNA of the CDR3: TGTGCCATCAGCGTAGACGGGAACTATGGCTACACCTTC. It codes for CAISVDGNYGYTF.

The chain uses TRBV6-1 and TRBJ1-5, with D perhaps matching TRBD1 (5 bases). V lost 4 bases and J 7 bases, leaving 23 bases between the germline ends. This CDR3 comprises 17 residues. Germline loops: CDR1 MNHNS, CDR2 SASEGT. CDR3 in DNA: TGTGCCAGCAGTGTTGACAGCGTGCCACGGGCCAACCAGCCCCAGCATTTT. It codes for CASSVDSVPRANQPQHF.

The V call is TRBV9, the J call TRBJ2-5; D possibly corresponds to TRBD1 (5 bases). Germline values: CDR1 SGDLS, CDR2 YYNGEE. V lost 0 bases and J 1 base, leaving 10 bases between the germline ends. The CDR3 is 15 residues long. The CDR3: CASSVGGGGQETQYF. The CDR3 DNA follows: TGTGCCAGCAGCGTAGGGGGCGGTGGCCAAGAGACCCAGTACTTC.

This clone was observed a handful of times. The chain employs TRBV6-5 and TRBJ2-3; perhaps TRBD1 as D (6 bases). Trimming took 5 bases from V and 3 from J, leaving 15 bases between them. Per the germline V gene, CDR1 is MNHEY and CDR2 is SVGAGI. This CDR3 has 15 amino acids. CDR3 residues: CASSQGQGITDTQYF. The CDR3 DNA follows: TGTGCCAGCAGTCAGGGCCAGGGGATAACAGATACGCAGTATTTT.

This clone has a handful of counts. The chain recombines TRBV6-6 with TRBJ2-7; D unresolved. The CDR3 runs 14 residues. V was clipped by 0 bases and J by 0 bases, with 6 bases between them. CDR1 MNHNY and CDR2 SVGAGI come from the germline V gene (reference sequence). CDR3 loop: CASSYSGNSYEQYF. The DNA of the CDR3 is TGTGCCAGCAGTTACTCGGGCAACTCCTACGAGCAGTACTTC.

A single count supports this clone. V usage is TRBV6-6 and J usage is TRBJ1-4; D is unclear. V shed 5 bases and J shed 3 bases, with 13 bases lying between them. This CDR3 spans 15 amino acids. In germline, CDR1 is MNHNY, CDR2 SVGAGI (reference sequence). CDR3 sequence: CASSPRSVANEKLFF. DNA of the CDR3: TGTGCCAGCAGTCCGCGCAGCGTGGCTAATGAAAAACTGTTTTTT.

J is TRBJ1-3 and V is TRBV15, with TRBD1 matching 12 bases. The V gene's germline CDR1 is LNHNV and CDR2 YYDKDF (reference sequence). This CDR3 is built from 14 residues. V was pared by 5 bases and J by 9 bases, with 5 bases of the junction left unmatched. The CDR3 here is CATSLGQGAGTIYF. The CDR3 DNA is TGTGCCACCAGCTTGGGACAGGGGGCAGGCACCATATATTTT.

In nucleotides, the CDR3 is TGTGCCAGCTCGCCCCCTGGGACAGTTGTCAGAGAGCAGTACTTC. It encodes CASSPPGTVVREQYF. V and J are TRBV18 and TRBJ2-7; 7 bases match TRBD1. CDR1 and CDR2 from the germline V gene are KGHSH and LQKENI. The CDR3 extends over 15 amino acids. Losses at the gene ends were 6 bases for V and 7 bases for J; bases not matched to a gene: 15.

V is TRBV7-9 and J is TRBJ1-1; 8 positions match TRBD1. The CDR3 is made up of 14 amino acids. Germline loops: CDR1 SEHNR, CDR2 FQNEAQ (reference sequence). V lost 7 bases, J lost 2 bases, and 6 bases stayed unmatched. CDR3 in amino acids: CASTPRGPNTEAFF. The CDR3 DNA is TGTGCCAGCACCCCCAGGGGGCCCAACACTGAAGCTTTCTTT.